Below are 14 T cell receptor beta chains sequenced from a single sample in a study of a mutant IDH1 vaccine in newly diagnosed glioma. Assay: immunoSEQ multiplex PCR; the TCRdb copy retains only in-frame clones and omits some. Among tens of thousands of clones, around three fifths were seen once, and the ten largest hold around 4.8%. Their recognized antigens are unknown. The time point: week 47, end of study. Topical imiquimod was applied with each vaccine dose, which held 300 ug of mutant IDH1 20-mer peptide. The sample was peripheral blood mononuclear cells (PBMCs), taken from a glioma patient whose treatment included an IDH1 peptide vaccine. Source of these receptors: a man aged 35 to 55 with glioma. Some clones in this sample may be carry-over from other donors' samples.

This clone was seen a handful of times. The chain joins TRBV5-4 to TRBJ1-1; possibly TRBD1 for D (6 bases). Germline CDR1 is SGHNT and CDR2 is YYREEE (reference sequence). Trimming cost V 4 bases and J 3 bases, with 16 bases left between them. The CDR3 has 15 residues. The CDR3 loop reads CASSPTGSGHTEAFF. The CDR3 DNA sequence: TGTGCCAGCAGCCCTACAGGGTCTGGGCACACTGAAGCTTTCTTT.

The rearrangement uses TRBV7-8 and TRBJ2-5, with 8 positions matching TRBD2. The junction had 12 bases not matched to a gene; V was cut back by 5 bases and J by 4 bases. From germline, CDR1 is SGHVS and CDR2 FQNEAQ. CDR3 size: 16 residues. In nucleotides, the CDR3 is TGTGCCAGCAGCACACTAGGCGGGGGGCGTGGAGAGACCCAGTACTTC. Translating it yields CASSTLGGGRGETQYF.

CDR3: CASSPGRAAIYGYTF. The CDR3 coding sequence is TGTGCCAGCAGCCCTGGGAGGGCTGCAATCTATGGCTACACCTTC. This rearrangement joins TRBV7-8 to TRBJ1-2; no firm D call. The CDR3 is 15 residues long. The germline V gene has CDR1 SGHVS and CDR2 FQNEAQ. V was clipped by 5 bases and J by 4 bases, with 17 bases between them.

V usage is TRBV27 and J usage is TRBJ1-2; D possibly corresponds to TRBD1 (6 bases). The ends were cut back, 8 bases at V and 4 bases at J, with 17 bases in the middle. Germline V gene data show CDR1 as MNHEY and CDR2 as SMNVEV (reference sequence). The CDR3 has 14 residues. The CDR3 spells CASAQGGSVYGYTF. The CDR3 DNA reads as TGTGCCAGCGCACAGGGAGGGTCAGTCTATGGCTACACCTTC.

J is TRBJ1-2 and V is TRBV30; maybe TRBD1 (5 bases). Germline V gene data show CDR1 as GTSNPN and CDR2 as SVGIG (reference sequence). The V and J ends lost 4 bases and 8 bases respectively, with 17 bases between them. The CDR3 totals 13 residues. The CDR3 loop reads CAWNVAGSGGYTF. The CDR3 region has the DNA TGTGCCTGGAATGTGGCAGGGTCCGGAGGCTACACCTTC. The complete variable domain, with remaining parts taken from reference TRBV30 and TRBJ1-2, reads SQTIHQWPATLVQPVGSPLSLECTVEGTSNPNLYWYRQAAGRGLQLLFYSVGIGQISSEVPQNLSASRPQDRQFILSSKKLLLSDSGFYLCAWNVAGSGGYTFGSGTRLTVV.

This sequence joins TRBV6-1 and TRBJ1-2, with 9 positions matching TRBD1. CDR1 and CDR2 from the germline V gene are MNHNS and SASEGT. V gave up 7 bases and J gave up 8 bases; unmatched junction bases: 11. This CDR3 is built from 14 residues. In DNA, the CDR3 is TGTGCCAGCATAGTGACAGGGGGATCGGGAGGCTACACCTTC. As protein: CASIVTGGSGGYTF.

This clone was counted only a few times. V is TRBV4-1 and J is TRBJ1-5; D may be TRBD1 (5 bases). This CDR3 comprises 16 residues. Germline CDR1 reads MGHRA; CDR2 reads YSYEKL. V was cut by 0 bases and J by 7 bases, with 16 bases left in between. The CDR3 spells CASSQDPTALWQPQHF. CDR3 in DNA: TGCGCCAGCAGCCAAGATCCGACAGCCCTCTGGCAGCCCCAGCATTTT.

The chain couples TRBV4-1 to TRBJ2-3; D may be TRBD1 or TRBD2 (5 bases each). Germline CDR1 is MGHRA and CDR2 is YSYEKL. The CDR3 has 15 residues. With 3 bases removed from V and 2 bases from J, the gap between germline ends came to 12 bases. This chain's CDR3 is CASSQVLGATDTQYF. In DNA form, the CDR3 reads TGCGCCAGCAGCCAGGTACTAGGGGCCACAGATACGCAGTATTTT.

The V call is TRBV7-2, the J call TRBJ2-7; 9 positions agree with TRBD1. CDR3 length: 15 residues. V dropped 5 bases and J dropped 2; count of bases not matched to a gene: 7. Germline V gene sequence: CDR1 SGHTA, CDR2 FQGNSA. The chain's CDR3 is CASSPRDRVAYEQYF. The CDR3 DNA reads as TGTGCCAGCAGCCCCCGGGACAGGGTGGCCTACGAGCAGTACTTC.

This clone was counted a few times. The chain employs TRBV7-9 and TRBJ2-7; D is uncertain. Deletions cut 3 bases from V and 2 bases from J, with 14 bases between. Germline V gene data show CDR1 as SEHNR and CDR2 as FQNEAQ (reference sequence). The CDR3 covers 15 residues. Here the CDR3 DNA reads TGTGCCAGCAGCTTCACCGGGCAGCCGCCCTACGAGCAGTACTTC. Protein: CASSFTGQPPYEQYF.

With regard to this clone: A junction end diverges from the germline sequence, so it may reflect a read error. The chain couples TRBV7-7 to TRBJ2-5; D is perhaps TRBD2 (7 bases). Germline V gene data show CDR1 as SSHAT and CDR2 as FNYEAQ (reference sequence). The CDR3 runs 15 residues. The CDR3 coding sequence is TGTGCTAGCAGCTTGGGGGGGACACCCCAAGAGACCCAGTACTTC. Its translation: CASSLGGTPQETQYF.

The chain joins TRBV18 to TRBJ2-5; 7 bases fit TRBD1. The V and J ends lost 1 base and 3 bases, in that order; junction bases with no gene match: 2. Germline V gene data show CDR1 as KGHSH and CDR2 as LQKENI. CDR3 length equals 14 residues. CDR3 sequence: CASSPRDREETQYF. The DNA of the CDR3 is TGTGCCAGCTCACCACGGGACAGAGAAGAGACCCAGTACTTC.

This clone showed up just a few times. The chain has TRBV6-1 and TRBJ1-5; TRBD1 aligns across 8 bases. The CDR3 covers 15 residues. V gave up 1 base and J gave up 6 bases; unmatched junction bases: 5. Looked up from germline, CDR1 is MNHNS and CDR2 is SASEGT. The CDR3 DNA reads TGTGCCAGCAGTGAAGTGCCAGGGGGCCGTCAGCCCCAGCATTTT. Protein sequence: CASSEVPGGRQPQHF.

J is TRBJ1-1 and V is TRBV6-1; D perhaps matches TRBD1 (5 bases). This CDR3 has 14 amino acids. Per germline, CDR1 MNHNS and CDR2 SASEGT. The ends were cut back, 7 bases at V and 1 base at J, with 13 bases in the middle. CDR3 protein: CASKLGHRNTEAFF. In nucleotides, the CDR3 is TGTGCCAGCAAATTAGGACATCGGAACACTGAAGCTTTCTTT.